Reported below is one T cell receptor beta chain. Its antigen is unknown. This CDR3 is 15 amino acids long. Per germline, CDR1 SEHNR and CDR2 FQNEAQ (reference sequence). The V gene lost 3 bases and the J gene lost 1 base, with 12 bases spanning the gap. This sample is part of a study of PD-1 blockade in classical Hodgkin lymphoma. Time point denoted: cycle 4 day 1 (C4D1), after more than 5 weeks of nivolumab. Exposure to brentuximab vedotin varied, and each patient had relapsed following autologous stem cell transplantation. Magnetic negative selection of thawed PBMCs yielded the CD8+ T cells. Study-level results: A significant rise in TCR diversity was seen by C4D1 for CD4+ cells but not for CD8+ cells. Partial responders and progressors had significantly lower baseline TCR diversity.

Assay used: immunoSEQ multiplex PCR; TCRdb lists only in-frame clones, some missing. The table lists about 6,800 clones, approximately 60% of them singletons. This chain uses TRBV7-9 with TRBJ1-1, with D possibly matching TRBD1 (5 bases). The sequence derives from a human donor with classical Hodgkin lymphoma. The starting material was CD8+ T cells from blood, obtained before the fourth cycle of nivolumab. The CDR3 bases are TGTGCCAGCAGCTTGGTGGGGGAGGGGAACACTGAAGCTTTCTTT. It encodes CASSLVGEGNTEAFF.